The clone carrying this T cell receptor (beta chain) was seen many times. Its antigen is currently unknown. Lactation, pregnancy, other autoimmune disease or uncontrolled infection excluded patients. Diagnoses rested on clinical symptoms, serum thyroxine and TRAb, thyroid ultrasound and orbital computed tomography. CDR1 and CDR2 from the germline V gene are SGHRS and YFSETQ. The length of the CDR3 is 14 residues. The V gene lost 3 bases and the J gene lost 2 bases, with 11 bases spanning the gap. The CDR3 regions of TCR beta were amplified from RNA transcripts. Primed by the HTBI set, a first-round RT-PCR was run on the TCR CDR3. TCRdb itself ran the multiplex PCR reads through MiXCR, one entry per CDR3 protein. Among 480,000 or so distinct CDR3 sequences listed, under 15% were seen once. This entry belongs to a study of T cells in Graves' hyperthyroidism and ophthalmopathy. Looking at the study overall: Peripheral blood was acquired at first diagnosis, ahead of any therapy whatsoever. Notes on the study in general: Model-based prediction identified ophthalmopathy a median around seven months prior to its onset.

Source material: blood. V is TRBV5-1 and J is TRBJ1-1; D is uncertain. This TCR came from a woman aged 18 to 35 with Graves' hyperthyroidism. The CDR3 loop is CASSSEGSNTEAFF. CDR3 nucleotides: TGCGCCAGCAGCTCGGAGGGATCCAACACTGAAGCTTTCTTT.